The 18 T cell receptor beta chains listed next were all sequenced from one sample in a study of T cells in Graves' hyperthyroidism and ophthalmopathy. The investigators amplified TCR beta CDR3 regions from RNA transcripts. Initially, a first-round RT-PCR of the TCR CDR3 employed the HTBI primer set. TCRdb reanalysed the multiplex PCR reads using MiXCR and keeps one entry per CDR3 protein. The sample yields around 580,000 distinct CDR3 sequences, about 45% seen once. Material for sequencing was peripheral blood or thyroid tissue (not recorded which). Source of these receptors: a woman aged 18-35 years with Graves' hyperthyroidism.

This chain joins TRBV7-9 and TRBJ2-5; the match to TRBD2 covers 13 bases. The DNA end is a closer match to TRBJ2-1, so the J assignment may be wrong. The CDR3 spans 14 residues. Germline V lookup: CDR1 SEHNR, CDR2 FQNEAQ (reference sequence). The CDR3 sequence: CASSPTSGRAGQFF. The CDR3 DNA reads TGTGCCAGCAGCCCAACTAGCGGGAGGGCCGGGCAGTTCTTC.

This chain joins TRBV7-2 and TRBJ1-5; 10 bases map to TRBD1. CDR3 length equals 13 residues. Trimming took 10 bases from V and 7 from J; bases not matched to a gene: 7. Germline V lookup: CDR1 SGHTA, CDR2 FQGNSA. The CDR3 DNA sequence: TGTGCCACTGGGACAGGGGTAAGGCAGCCCCAGCATTTT. Its translation: CATGTGVRQPQHF. The variable domain in full, with the rest retrieved from reference TRBV7-2 and TRBJ1-5, is GAGVSQSPSNKVTEKGKDVELRCDPISGHTALYWYRQSLGQGLEFLIYFQGNSAPDKSGLPSDRFSAERTGGSVSTLTIQRTQQEDSAVYLCATGTGVRQPQHFGDGTRLSIL.

The chain has TRBV12-3 or TRBV12-4 and TRBJ1-2; 7 positions agree with TRBD1. CDR3 length equals 15 residues. J lost 4 bases, V lost 5 bases, and 10 bases had no gene match. The CDR3 here is CASSPLTGFPYGYTF. CDR3 DNA sequence: TGTGCCAGCAGTCCTCTGACAGGGTTTCCCTATGGCTACACCTTC.

Comments on this clonotype: A read error likely explains this, since a far larger clone differs by one base. This rearrangement joins TRBV7-2 to TRBJ2-3, with D unresolved. This CDR3 region has 11 residues. V was cut by 7 bases and J by 4 bases, with 6 bases left in between. The germline V gene has CDR1 SGHTA and CDR2 FQGNSA. The CDR3 DNA is TGTGCCAGCAACTTGGCAGATACGCAGTATTTT. This translates into CASNLADTQYF.

Points on this clonotype: The junction and the germline gene differ at one end; a read error may be behind it. This rearrangement joins TRBV12-3 or TRBV12-4 to TRBJ1-5; TRBD1 might be the D (5 bases). This CDR3 is 14 amino acids long. The CDR3 sequence is CASSSRGPHQPQHF. The CDR3 bases are TGTGCCAGCAGTTCCCGGGGCCCTCATCAACCCCAGCATTTT.

The V gene is TRBV11-3, the J gene TRBJ1-2, with D perhaps matching TRBD1 (5 bases). The germline CDR1 and CDR2 sequences are SGHNT and YENEEA. Trimming shortened V by 5 bases and J by 4 bases, and 17 bases separated the two germline ends. CDR3 length: 15 amino acids. CDR3 DNA: TGTGCCAGCAGCAGCGGGACTAGCGGGGGCTATGGCTACACCTTC. Protein: CASSSGTSGGYGYTF.

This clonotype was seen repeatedly, ten times or more. V and J are TRBV7-9 and TRBJ1-4; 7 nucleotides agree with TRBD1. CDR3 size: 15 residues. Germline values: CDR1 SEHNR, CDR2 FQNEAQ (reference sequence). The J segment lost 7 bases and the V segment lost 3 bases, leaving 8 bases of the junction unmatched. DNA for the CDR3: TGTGCCAGCAGCTTCAGCGGGACAGTCCGTGAAAAACTGTTTTTT. It specifies CASSFSGTVREKLFF.

This clonotype was counted ten times or more. The J gene is TRBJ2-7, the V gene TRBV6-6, with D perhaps matching TRBD2 (7 bases). Germline assignment: CDR1 MNHNY and CDR2 SVGAGI (reference sequence). V was pared by 7 bases and J by 2 bases, with 21 bases between. The CDR3 runs 16 residues. CDR3: CASTGRGGTSTYEQYF. Here the CDR3 DNA reads TGTGCCAGCACGGGAAGGGGGGGGACTTCAACCTACGAGCAGTACTTC.

The rearrangement links TRBV7-9 to TRBJ1-4; TRBD1 is a possible D gene (5 bases). The ends were cut back, 3 bases at V and 2 bases at J, with 16 bases in the middle. This CDR3 is 17 amino acids long. Germline CDR1 SEHNR, CDR2 FQNEAQ (reference sequence). The CDR3 DNA reads as TGTGCCAGCAGCTTGATATCGGGGCTGTCCACTAATGAAAAACTGTTTTTT. Residues: CASSLISGLSTNEKLFF.

The table lists this clonotype with many counts. The chain joins TRBV2 to TRBJ1-2; no firm D call. The V end was cut by 8 bases, the J end by 4 bases, with 20 bases between. This CDR3 comprises 15 residues. In germline, CDR1 is SNHLY, CDR2 FYNNEI. The CDR3 nucleotides read TGTGCCAGCGGGAAAGAGGAGTCGCTACTCTATGGCTACACCTTC. This codes for CASGKEESLLYGYTF.

This clonotype was counted only a few times. The chain uses TRBV7-4 and TRBJ2-7, with 12 positions matching TRBD1. With 1 base clipped from V and 5 bases from J, the junction kept 3 bases outside the gene matches. This CDR3 spans 15 amino acids. Germline-derived CDR1 and CDR2 are SGHVT and SQSDAQ. The CDR3 coding sequence is TGTGCCAGCAGCTTAGTGGGGACAGGGGGCCACGAGCAGTACTTC. It translates to CASSLVGTGGHEQYF.

The chain recombines TRBV2 with TRBJ1-2; TRBD1 is a possible D gene (6 bases). This CDR3 has 13 amino acids. The germline CDR1 and CDR2 sequences are SNHLY and FYNNEI. V was pared by 4 bases and J by 6 bases, with 12 bases between. The CDR3 DNA sequence: TGTGCCAGCAGTGCCACAGGGTACCATGGCTACACCTTC. Translating it yields CASSATGYHGYTF.

A note on this clonotype: At one end, the junction sequence differs from germline, possibly due to a read error. The V call is TRBV13, the J call TRBJ2-2; the D gene is possibly TRBD2 (5 bases). This CDR3 contains 14 residues. Germline-derived CDR1 and CDR2 are PRHDT and FYEKMQ (reference sequence). The CDR3 DNA reads TGTGCCAGCAGGGTGGGCCCCCCGGCGGAGGAGCTGATTTTT. This encodes CASRVGPPAEELIF.

This clonotype was seen ten or more times. The V call is TRBV7-6, the J call TRBJ2-7, with D uncertain. The CDR3 consists of 13 residues. Trimming pared 4 bases from V and 2 bases from J, leaving 9 bases between. Looked up from germline, CDR1 is SGHVS and CDR2 is FNYEAQ. The CDR3 DNA follows: TGTGCCAGCAGCTCCTACAGTACCTACGAGCAGTACTTC. This codes for CASSSYSTYEQYF.

This chain connects TRBV3-1 to TRBJ2-6; a possible D gene is TRBD1 (6 bases). Germline V gene data show CDR1 as LGHDT and CDR2 as YNNKEL (reference sequence). V was shortened by 4 bases and J by 4 bases, with 8 bases between the two germline ends. This CDR3 spans 14 amino acids. The CDR3 is CASSRGTGANVLTF. The CDR3 DNA reads TGTGCCAGCAGCCGAGGGACAGGGGCCAACGTCCTGACTTTC.

The chain recombines TRBV18 with TRBJ1-1, with D tentatively TRBD1 (5 bases). V dropped 5 bases and J dropped 4 bases, with 11 bases sitting between them. CDR3 size: 13 residues. Germline loops: CDR1 KGHSH, CDR2 LQKENI. In DNA form, the CDR3 reads TGTGCCAGCTCAGCCGGGACTTTCACTGAAGCTTTCTTT. It is translated as CASSAGTFTEAFF.

This clonotype showed up many times. The chain joins TRBV29-1 to TRBJ2-7; D unclear. The germline V and J ends were trimmed by 1 base and 3 bases, with 4 bases remaining between them. Germline-derived CDR1 and CDR2 are SQVTM and ANQGSEA. This CDR3 region has 11 residues. This CDR3 reads CSVEAGYEQYF. CDR3 DNA sequence: TGCAGCGTTGAAGCGGGCTACGAGCAGTACTTC.

CDR3 protein: CASSPGTVEAFF. DNA of the CDR3: TGTGCCAGCAGCCCGGGGACAGTTGAAGCTTTCTTT. The rearrangement links TRBV2 to TRBJ1-1; the match to TRBD1 covers 7 bases. The CDR3 is 12 residues long. V shed 6 bases, J shed 7 bases, and the junction held 5 bases outside the gene matches. Germline lookup yields CDR1 SNHLY and CDR2 FYNNEI.